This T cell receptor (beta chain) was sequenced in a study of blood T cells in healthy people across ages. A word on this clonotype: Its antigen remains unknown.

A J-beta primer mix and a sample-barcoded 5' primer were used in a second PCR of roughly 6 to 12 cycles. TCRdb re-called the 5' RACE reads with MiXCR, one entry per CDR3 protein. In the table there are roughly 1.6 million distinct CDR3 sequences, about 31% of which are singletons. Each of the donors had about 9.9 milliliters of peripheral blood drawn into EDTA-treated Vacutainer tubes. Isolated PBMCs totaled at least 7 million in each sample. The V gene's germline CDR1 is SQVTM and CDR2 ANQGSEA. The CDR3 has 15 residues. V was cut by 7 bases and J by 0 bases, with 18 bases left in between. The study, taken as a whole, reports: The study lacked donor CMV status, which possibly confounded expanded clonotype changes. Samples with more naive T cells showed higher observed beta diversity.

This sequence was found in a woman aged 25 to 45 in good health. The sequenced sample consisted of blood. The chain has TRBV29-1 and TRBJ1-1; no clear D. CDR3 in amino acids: CSGSKWGEMNTEAFF. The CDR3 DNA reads TGCAGCGGATCCAAGTGGGGAGAGATGAACACTGAAGCTTTCTTT.